Sequencing of this T cell receptor beta chain was carried out in a study of blood T cells in healthy people across ages (dated by TCRdb to the mid-2010s). In terms of the full investigation: In model experiments, roughly one uniquely barcoded TCR beta cDNA molecule per two T cells was captured by template switching. The study analyzed two additional independent replicas of 1 million unique cDNA reads from the same blood draw for two donors, one aged 18 to 29 and one aged 80 or older. To avoid experimental bias, donors of different ages were spread randomly across the sequencing lanes. To track age-related changes in TCR beta repertoire diversity, the study relied on deep sequencing normalized with unique cDNA molecular identifiers. Four age groups were formed from the donors: young (average about 17 years), middle-aged (roughly 38), aged (approximately 60) and long-lived (less than 85).

The 39 donors, aged 6 to 90 years, were systemically healthy Caucasian individuals from Russia. About 10 milliliters of peripheral blood were collected from each donor into EDTA-treated Vacutainer tubes. Ficoll-Paque density-gradient centrifugation was used to isolate PBMCs, with at least 6 million obtained per sample. Total RNA was extracted from PBMCs with Trizol reagent, with at least 6 micrograms obtained per sample. For every donor, an aliquot of PBMCs went through flow cytometry to measure the percentages of naive CD45RAhigh/CD27high T cells. Here is what the overall study found, with its caveats: There was a strong correlation between observed TCR beta diversity and the percentage of naive T cells measured by flow cytometry. Because profiling used bulk unsorted PBMCs, naive and antigen-experienced compartments could not be compared conclusively. Estimates of total diversity from one million sequenced T cells were regarded as lower bounds and underestimates. Compared with the aged group, the long-lived group had more naive CD4+ T cells, fewer expanded clones and increased TCR diversity, suggesting age selection. Observed TCR beta diversity per million T cells fell roughly linearly with age, and a significant reduction was already apparent by age roughly 40. Because donor CMV infection status was unknown, age-related changes in expanded clonotypes were potentially confounded.

There are many counts of this clonotype. Its target antigen remains unknown. Base qualities are not recorded, but no much larger clone differs from it by a single base. The library was produced with 5' RACE. Data came from an Illumina HiSeq 2500. A second PCR of about 7 to 12 cycles was run with a J-beta primer mix and a sample-barcoded 5' primer. A template-switch 5' adaptor carrying 12 random nucleotides introduced a unique molecular identifier onto each TCR beta cDNA molecule. Each sample yielded at least 3 million CDR3-containing paired-end reads. First-strand cDNA synthesis was performed from all RNA using the Mint cDNA synthesis kit, with priming by a TRBC-specific oligonucleotide. All cDNA was treated with uracil-DNA glycosylase and then went through a first 18-cycle PCR with the universal primers M1SS and BC2_uni_R. From the authors' description of their analysis: Each sample was normalized by randomly selecting 1 million high-quality reads, each carrying a distinct molecular identifier. Reads with shared molecular identifiers were discarded instead of being binned into consensus sequences. MiTCR, run with a Q25 quality threshold and the strictest error-elimination algorithm, handled CDR3 identification, clonotype clustering and error correction. A nonparametric unseen species model with Euler transformation was used to estimate a lower bound on total TCR beta diversity. Using fastp trimming at Q25 and MiXCR clonotype assembly, TCRdb reanalyzed the public sequencing data and kept in-frame beta chains. Each CDR3 protein appears once, grouped with its most common genes and DNA. The V and J calls were determined by TCRdb, not by the authors. Recorded for this sample are about 1.1 million distinct CDR3 sequences; roughly two fifths of them occurred a single time. The ten largest clonotypes hold roughly 13% of the sample.

This TCR was sampled from a man between 18 and 35 years old in good health. Sample: blood.

The CDR3 sequence is CSANPTGTPLNEQFF. The nucleotides are TGCAGTGCTAATCCGACAGGCACCCCACTCAATGAGCAGTTCTTC. The chain links TRBV20-1 with TRBJ2-1; TRBD1 might be the D gene, on 6 matching bases. Counted from cysteine to phenylalanine, this CDR3 has 15 amino acids. Of all the DNA, just the CDR3 is kept, 45 bases in frame from base 1. A distance of 19 bases separates the germline ends of V and J, which lose 4 bases and 6 bases respectively. Sequences DFQATT (CDR1) and SNEGSKA (CDR2) are obtained from the germline V gene (reference sequence).